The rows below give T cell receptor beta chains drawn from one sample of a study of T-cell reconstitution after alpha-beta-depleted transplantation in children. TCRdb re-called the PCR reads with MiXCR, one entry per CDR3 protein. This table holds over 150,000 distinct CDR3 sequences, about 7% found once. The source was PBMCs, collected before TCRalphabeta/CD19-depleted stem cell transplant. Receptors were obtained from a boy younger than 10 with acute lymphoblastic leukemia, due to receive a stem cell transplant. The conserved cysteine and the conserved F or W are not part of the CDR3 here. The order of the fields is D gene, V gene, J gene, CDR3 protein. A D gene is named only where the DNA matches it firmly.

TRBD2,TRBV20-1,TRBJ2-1,SAMAGETEQF
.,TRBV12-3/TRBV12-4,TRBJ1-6,ASTVGGRRSPLH
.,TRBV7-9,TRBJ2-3,ASSVSDTDTQY
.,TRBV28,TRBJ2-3,ASTRAIDTQY
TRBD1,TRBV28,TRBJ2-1,ASRLPDRANEQF
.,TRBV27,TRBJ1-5,ASSPFSGNQPQH
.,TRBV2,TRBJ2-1,ASSESGFRKF
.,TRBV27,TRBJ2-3,ATGGDTQY
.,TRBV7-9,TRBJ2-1,ASSDFTGEAYNEQF
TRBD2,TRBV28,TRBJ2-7,AIGGISSYEQY
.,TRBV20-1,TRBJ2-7,SARKAGREYEQY
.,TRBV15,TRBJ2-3,ATSRDHQGLSTDTQY
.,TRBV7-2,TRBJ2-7,ASSPATAPSYEQY
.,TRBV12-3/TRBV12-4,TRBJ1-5,ASSFGGASNQPQH
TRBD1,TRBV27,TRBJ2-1,ASGTGGYNEQF
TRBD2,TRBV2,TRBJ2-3,ARDRAGEPDTQY
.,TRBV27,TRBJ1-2,ATGQGNYGYT
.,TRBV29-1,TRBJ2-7,SVARDGPYEQY
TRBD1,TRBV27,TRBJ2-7,ASSIRQGIFYEQY
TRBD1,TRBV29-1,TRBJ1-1,SVRDRGSPAF
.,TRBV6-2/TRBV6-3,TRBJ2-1,ASRNPGLEVEQF
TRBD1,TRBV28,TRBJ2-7,ASSLSGTASDEQY
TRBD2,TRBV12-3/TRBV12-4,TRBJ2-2,ASSPRLAPASGELF
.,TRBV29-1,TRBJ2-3,SSVGGESTDTQY
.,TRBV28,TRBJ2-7,ASSLVGALEY
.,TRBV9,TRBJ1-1,ASSVAGVGTEAF
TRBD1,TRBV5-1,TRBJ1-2,ASSLTGDDYGYT
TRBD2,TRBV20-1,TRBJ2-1,SANTQLAGGAGNEQF
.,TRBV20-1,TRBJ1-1,SARLVPETGNTEAF
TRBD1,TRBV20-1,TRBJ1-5,SAIRQGAAYNQPQH
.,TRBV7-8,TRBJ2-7,ASSLRPGGSSYEQY
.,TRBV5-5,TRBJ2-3,ASSLDQGTDTQY
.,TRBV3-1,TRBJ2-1,ASSQGGAFNEQF
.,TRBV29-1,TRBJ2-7,SVEIRGAPPYEQY
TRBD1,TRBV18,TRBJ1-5,ASSPDRGGLNQPQH